Sequencing of this T cell receptor beta chain was carried out in a study of T cell responses to AZD1222 COVID-19 vaccine. This CDR3 contains 16 residues. The V and J ends lost 4 bases and 2 bases, in that order; junction bases with no gene match: 2. Germline V CDR1 and CDR2: LGHDT, YNNKEL (reference sequence). Assay: immunoSEQ multiplex PCR; the TCRdb copy retains only in-frame clones and omits some. There are approximately 5,800 clones in the sample; approximately 87% occur only once, and about 16% lies in the top ten. In this sample, this clone turned up once. V gene TRBV3-1 (or the pseudogene TRBV3-2) combines with J gene TRBJ2-2; TRBD2 matches at 12 bases. Source: peripheral blood, taken 28 days after the second AZD1222 dose. This clonotype originated in an adult who received the AZD1222 COVID-19 vaccine. The CDR3 region has the DNA TGTGCCAGCAGCCGAGGACTAGCGGGAAACACCGGGGAGCTGTTTTTT. Translation gives CASSRGLAGNTGELFF.